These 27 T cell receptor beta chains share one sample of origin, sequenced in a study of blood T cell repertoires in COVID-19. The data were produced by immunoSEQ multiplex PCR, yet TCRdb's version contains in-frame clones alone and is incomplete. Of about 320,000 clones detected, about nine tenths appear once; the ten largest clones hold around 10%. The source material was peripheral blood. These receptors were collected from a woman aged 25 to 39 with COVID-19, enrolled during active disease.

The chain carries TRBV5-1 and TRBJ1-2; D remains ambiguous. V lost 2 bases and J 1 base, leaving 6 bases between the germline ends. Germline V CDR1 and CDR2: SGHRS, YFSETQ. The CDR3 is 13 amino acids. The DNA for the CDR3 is TGCGCCAGCAGCTTCGGGGTTAACTATGGCTACACCTTC. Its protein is CASSFGVNYGYTF. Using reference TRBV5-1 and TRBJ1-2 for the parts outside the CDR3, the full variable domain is KAGVTQTPRYLIKTRGQQVTLSCSPISGHRSVSWYQQTPGQGLQFLFEYFSETQRNKGNFPGRFSGRQFSNSRSEMNVSTLELGDSALYLCASSFGVNYGYTFGSGTRLTVV.

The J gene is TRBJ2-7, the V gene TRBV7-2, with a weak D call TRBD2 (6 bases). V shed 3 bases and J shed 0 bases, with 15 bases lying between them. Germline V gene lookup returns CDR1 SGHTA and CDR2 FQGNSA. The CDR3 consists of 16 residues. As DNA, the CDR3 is TGTGCCAGCAGCTTTTTGTGGGCTAGCGACTCCTACGAGCAGTACTTC. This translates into CASSFLWASDSYEQYF.

The CDR3 nucleotides read TGTGCCAGCAGCTTAGACTGGGCAATAGCCAAAAACATTCAGTACTTC. Protein sequence: CASSLDWAIAKNIQYF. This chain joins TRBV11-2 and TRBJ2-4, with no clear D. V was pared by 0 bases and J by 0 bases, with 9 bases between. This CDR3 has 16 residues. Germline assignment: CDR1 SGHAT and CDR2 FQNNGV.

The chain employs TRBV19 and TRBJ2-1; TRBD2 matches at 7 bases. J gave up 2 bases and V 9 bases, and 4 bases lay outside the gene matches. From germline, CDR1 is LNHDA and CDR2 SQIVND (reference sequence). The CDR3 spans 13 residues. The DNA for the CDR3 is TGTGCCAGCGCTAGCGGAACCTACAATGAGCAGTTCTTC. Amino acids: CASASGTYNEQFF.

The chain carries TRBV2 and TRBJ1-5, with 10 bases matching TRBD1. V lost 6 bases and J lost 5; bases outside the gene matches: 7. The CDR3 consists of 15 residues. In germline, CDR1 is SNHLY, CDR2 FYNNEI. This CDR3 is CASSQGQGPYQPQHF. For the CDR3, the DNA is TGTGCCAGCAGCCAGGGACAGGGGCCTTATCAGCCCCAGCATTTT.

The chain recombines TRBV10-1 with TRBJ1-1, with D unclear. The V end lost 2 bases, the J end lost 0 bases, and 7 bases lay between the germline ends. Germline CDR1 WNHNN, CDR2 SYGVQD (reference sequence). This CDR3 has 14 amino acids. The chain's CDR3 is CASSETQMNTEAFF. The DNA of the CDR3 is TGCGCCAGCAGTGAGACCCAGATGAACACTGAAGCTTTCTTT.

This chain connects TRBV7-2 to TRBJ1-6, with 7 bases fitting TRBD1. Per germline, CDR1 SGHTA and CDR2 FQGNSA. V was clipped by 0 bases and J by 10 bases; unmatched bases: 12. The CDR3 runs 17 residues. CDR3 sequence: CASSLANTPGQRSPLHF. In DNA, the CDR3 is TGTGCCAGCAGCTTAGCCAATACCCCGGGACAGAGGTCACCCCTCCACTTT. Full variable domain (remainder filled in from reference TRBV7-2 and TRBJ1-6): GAGVSQSPSNKVTEKGKDVELRCDPISGHTALYWYRQSLGQGLEFLIYFQGNSAPDKSGLPSDRFSAERTGGSVSTLTIQRTQQEDSAVYLCASSLANTPGQRSPLHFGNGTRLTVT.

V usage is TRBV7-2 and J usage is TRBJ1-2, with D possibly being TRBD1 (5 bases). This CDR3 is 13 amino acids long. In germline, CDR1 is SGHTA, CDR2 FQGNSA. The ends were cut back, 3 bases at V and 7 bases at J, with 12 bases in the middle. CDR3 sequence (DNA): TGTGCCAGCAGCTTTGGAAGGGGTGGTGGCTACACCTTC. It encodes CASSFGRGGGYTF.

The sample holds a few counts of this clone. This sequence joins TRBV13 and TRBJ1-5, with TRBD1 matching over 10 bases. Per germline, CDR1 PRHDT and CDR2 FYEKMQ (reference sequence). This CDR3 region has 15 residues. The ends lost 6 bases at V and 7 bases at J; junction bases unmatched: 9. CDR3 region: CASSQGQGGRQPQHF. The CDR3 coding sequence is TGTGCCAGCAGTCAAGGACAGGGGGGGAGACAGCCCCAGCATTTT.

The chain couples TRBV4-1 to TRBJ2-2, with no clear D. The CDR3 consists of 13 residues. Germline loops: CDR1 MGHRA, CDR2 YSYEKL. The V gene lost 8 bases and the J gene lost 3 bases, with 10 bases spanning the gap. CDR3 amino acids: CASAVADTGELFF. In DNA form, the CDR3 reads TGCGCCAGCGCCGTGGCAGACACCGGGGAGCTGTTTTTT.

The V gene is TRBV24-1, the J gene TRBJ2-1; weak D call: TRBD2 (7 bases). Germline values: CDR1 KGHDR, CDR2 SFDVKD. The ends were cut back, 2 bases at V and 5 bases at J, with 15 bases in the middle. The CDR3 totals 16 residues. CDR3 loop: CATSDSRGGHHNEQFF. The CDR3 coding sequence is TGTGCCACCAGTGATTCTAGGGGGGGCCACCACAATGAGCAGTTCTTC.

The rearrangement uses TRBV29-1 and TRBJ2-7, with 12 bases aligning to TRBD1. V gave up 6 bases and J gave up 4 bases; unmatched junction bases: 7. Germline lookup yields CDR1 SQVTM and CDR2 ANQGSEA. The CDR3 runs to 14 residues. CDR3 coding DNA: TGCAGCGTCTCCGGGACAGGGGGCCGATACGAGCAGTACTTC. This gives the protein CSVSGTGGRYEQYF.

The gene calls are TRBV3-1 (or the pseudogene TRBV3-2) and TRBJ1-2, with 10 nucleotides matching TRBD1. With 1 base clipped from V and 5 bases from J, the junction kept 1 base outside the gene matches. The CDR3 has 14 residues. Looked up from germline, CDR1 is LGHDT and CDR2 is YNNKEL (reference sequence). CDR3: CASSQAGQGYGYTF. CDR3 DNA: TGTGCCAGCAGCCAAGCGGGACAGGGGTATGGCTACACCTTC.

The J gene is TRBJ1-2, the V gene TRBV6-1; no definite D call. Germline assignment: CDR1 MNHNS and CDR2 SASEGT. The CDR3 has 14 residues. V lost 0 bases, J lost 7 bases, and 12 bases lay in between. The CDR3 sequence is CASSEAGGIGGYTF. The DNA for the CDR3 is TGTGCCAGCAGTGAAGCGGGAGGGATAGGTGGCTACACCTTC.

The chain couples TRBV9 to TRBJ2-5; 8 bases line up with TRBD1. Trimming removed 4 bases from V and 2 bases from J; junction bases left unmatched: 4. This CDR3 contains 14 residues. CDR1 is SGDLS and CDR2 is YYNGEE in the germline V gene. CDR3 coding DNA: TGTGCCAGCAGCCCGCAGGGGGCTCAAGAGACCCAGTACTTC. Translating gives CASSPQGAQETQYF.

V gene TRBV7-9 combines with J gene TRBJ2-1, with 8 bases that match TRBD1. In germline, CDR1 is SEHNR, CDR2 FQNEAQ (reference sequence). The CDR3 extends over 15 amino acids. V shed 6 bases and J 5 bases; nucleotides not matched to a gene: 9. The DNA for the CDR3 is TGTGCCAGCAGTTTACCGGGACAGGCCAACAATGAGCAGTTCTTC. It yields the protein CASSLPGQANNEQFF.

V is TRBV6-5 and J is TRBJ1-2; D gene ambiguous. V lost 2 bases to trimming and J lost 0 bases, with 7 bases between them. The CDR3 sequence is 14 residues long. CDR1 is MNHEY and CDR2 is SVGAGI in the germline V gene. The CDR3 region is CASSYNTANYGYTF. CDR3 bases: TGTGCCAGCAGTTACAACACAGCTAACTATGGCTACACCTTC.

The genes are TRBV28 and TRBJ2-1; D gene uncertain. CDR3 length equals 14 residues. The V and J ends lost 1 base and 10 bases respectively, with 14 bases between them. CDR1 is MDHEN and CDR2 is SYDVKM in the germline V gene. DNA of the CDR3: TGTGCCAGCAGTTTATTAGACCTGACATGGGAGCAGTTCTTC. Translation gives CASSLLDLTWEQFF.

This chain's CDR3 is CASSRDRFDLYGYTF. The CDR3 bases are TGTGCCAGTAGTAGGGACAGGTTTGACCTTTATGGCTACACCTTC. The chain joins TRBV19 to TRBJ1-2, with 8 bases that match TRBD1. Germline V CDR1 and CDR2: LNHDA, SQIVND (reference sequence). The CDR3 is 15 residues long. After removal of 4 bases from V and 5 bases from J, the junction contained 9 bases not matched to a gene.

The chain's CDR3 is CASTFNEKLFF. The CDR3 coding sequence is TGTGCCAGCACTTTCAATGAAAAACTGTTTTTT. The chain carries TRBV6-5 and TRBJ1-4; D uncertain. Per germline, CDR1 MNHEY and CDR2 SVGAGI. V gave up 7 bases and J gave up 5 bases, with 5 bases separating them. The CDR3 is 11 residues long.

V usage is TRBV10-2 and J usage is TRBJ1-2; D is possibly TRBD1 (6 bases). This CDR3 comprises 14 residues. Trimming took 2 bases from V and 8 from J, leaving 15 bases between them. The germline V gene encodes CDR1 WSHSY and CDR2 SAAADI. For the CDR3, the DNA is TGCGCCAGCAGTGAGGGATCAGGGGTTCACGGCTACACCTTC. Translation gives CASSEGSGVHGYTF.

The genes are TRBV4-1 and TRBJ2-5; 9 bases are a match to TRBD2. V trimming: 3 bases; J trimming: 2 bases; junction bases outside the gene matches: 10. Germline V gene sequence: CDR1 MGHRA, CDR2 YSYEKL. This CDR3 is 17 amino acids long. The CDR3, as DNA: TGCGCCAGCAGCCAGCCGACTAGCGGACTAGCACAAGAGACCCAGTACTTC. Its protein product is CASSQPTSGLAQETQYF.

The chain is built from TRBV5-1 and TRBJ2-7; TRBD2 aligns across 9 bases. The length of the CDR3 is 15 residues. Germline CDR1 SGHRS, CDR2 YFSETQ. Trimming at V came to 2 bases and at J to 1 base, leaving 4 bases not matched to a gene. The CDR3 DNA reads TGCGCCAGCAGCTTTATAGCGGGGGCTTCCTACGAGCAGTACTTC. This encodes CASSFIAGASYEQYF.

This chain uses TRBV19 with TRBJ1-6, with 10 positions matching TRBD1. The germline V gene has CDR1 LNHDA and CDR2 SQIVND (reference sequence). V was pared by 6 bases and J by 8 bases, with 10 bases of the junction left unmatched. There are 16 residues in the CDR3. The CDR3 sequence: CASSLEPGQGYSPLHF. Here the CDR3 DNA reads TGTGCCAGTAGCCTGGAGCCGGGACAGGGGTATTCACCCCTCCACTTT. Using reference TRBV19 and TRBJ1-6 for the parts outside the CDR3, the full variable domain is DGGITQSPKYLFRKEGQNVTLSCEQNLNHDAMYWYRQDPGQGLRLIYYSQIVNDFQKGDIAEGYSVSREKKESFPLTVTSAQKNPTAFYLCASSLEPGQGYSPLHFGNGTRLTVT.

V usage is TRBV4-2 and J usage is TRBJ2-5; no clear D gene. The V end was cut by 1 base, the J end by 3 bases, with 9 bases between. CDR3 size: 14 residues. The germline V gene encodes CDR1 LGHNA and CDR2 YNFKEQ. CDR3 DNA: TGTGCCAGCAGCCAAGGAGCAGACAAAGAGACCCAGTACTTC. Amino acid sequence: CASSQGADKETQYF.

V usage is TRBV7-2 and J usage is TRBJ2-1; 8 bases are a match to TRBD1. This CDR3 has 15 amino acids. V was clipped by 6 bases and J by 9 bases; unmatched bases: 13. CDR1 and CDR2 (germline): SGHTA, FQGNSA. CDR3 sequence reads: CASSQPGQVGREQFF. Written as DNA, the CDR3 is TGTGCCAGCAGTCAACCGGGACAGGTGGGGCGTGAGCAGTTCTTC.

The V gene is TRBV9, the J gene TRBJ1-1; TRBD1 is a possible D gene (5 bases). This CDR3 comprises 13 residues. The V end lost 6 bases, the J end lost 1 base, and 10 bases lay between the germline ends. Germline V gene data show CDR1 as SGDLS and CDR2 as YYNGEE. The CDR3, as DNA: TGTGCCAGCACTCCAGACAGGAACACTGAAGCTTTCTTT. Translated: CASTPDRNTEAFF.